The 10 T cell receptor beta chains given below trace back to one sample, sequenced in a study of T-cell memory formation after mild COVID-19. One entry per CDR3 protein, called by TCRdb with MiXCR from the 5' RACE reads. This table holds hundreds of thousands of distinct CDR3 sequences, about 16% found once. Material for sequencing was PBMCs or a T cell subset sorted from them (not recorded which). These receptors were collected from a man aged 18 to 29 who had mild COVID-19 (a few samples of this study predate the infection). Cell type and time point are not known.

This clonotype has more than one count but fewer than ten. J is TRBJ1-5 and V is TRBV12-3 or TRBV12-4; TRBD1 matches 11 bases. The CDR3 extends over 17 amino acids. The junction had 15 bases not matched to a gene; V was cut back by 8 bases and J by 6 bases. The CDR3: CASAAGQGAKSGQPQHF. The CDR3 DNA is TGTGCCAGCGCCGCCGGACAGGGGGCGAAGTCAGGTCAGCCCCAGCATTTT.

In this sample, this clonotype turned up a few times. This rearrangement joins TRBV5-1 to TRBJ2-3; 7 nucleotides line up with TRBD2. J was trimmed by 0 bases and V by 7 bases; bases with no gene match: 5. There are 14 residues in the CDR3. In germline, CDR1 is SGHRS, CDR2 YFSETQ. The CDR3 nucleotides are TGCGCCAGCTGGGGGGGACCTAGCACAGATACGCAGTATTTT. Its protein product is CASWGGPSTDTQYF.

This clonotype showed up just a few times. This sequence joins TRBV9 and TRBJ2-3; D ambiguous. The length of the CDR3 is 11 residues. With 6 bases removed from V and 4 bases from J, the gap between germline ends came to 6 bases. Germline CDR1 and CDR2: SGDLS and YYNGEE. CDR3 DNA sequence: TGTGCCAGCACCTTTGCAGATACGCAGTATTTT. This gives the protein CASTFADTQYF.

The DNA for the CDR3 is TGTGCCAGCAGCATGCGACAGGGTCGGTACAATGAGCAGTTCTTC. This codes for CASSMRQGRYNEQFF. The V gene is TRBV7-2, the J gene TRBJ2-1; 7 bases fit TRBD1. Per germline, CDR1 SGHTA and CDR2 FQGNSA. CDR3 size: 15 residues. The V segment lost 5 bases and the J segment 4 bases; nucleotides outside the gene matches: 8.

In its sample, this clonotype was seen many times. The chain joins TRBV12-3 or TRBV12-4 to TRBJ2-3, with 12 bases matching TRBD2. J gave up 10 bases and V 6 bases, and 11 bases lay outside the gene matches. CDR3 length equals 15 residues. CDR3 sequence: CASRRTSGATRAQYF. The CDR3 bases are TGTGCCAGCAGGCGGACTAGCGGGGCTACAAGGGCGCAGTATTTT.

The gene calls are TRBV3-1 and TRBJ1-5, with D tentatively TRBD1 (5 bases). Trimming stripped 3 bases from V and 5 bases from J, with 23 bases between. Germline CDR1 reads LGHDT; CDR2 reads YNNKEL (reference sequence). The CDR3 contains 18 residues. Here the CDR3 DNA reads TGTGCCAGCAGCCATTCTCTCCTCGGCAGGGTGTCATATCAGCCCCAGCATTTT. It translates to CASSHSLLGRVSYQPQHF.

The CDR3 here is CASSQQQGYTGELFF. The CDR3 nucleotides read TGTGCCAGCAGCCAACAACAGGGATACACCGGGGAGCTGTTTTTT. The chain links TRBV7-2 to TRBJ2-2, with a weak D call TRBD1 (6 bases). V shed 5 bases and J shed 3 bases, with 13 bases lying between them. Germline CDR1 is SGHTA and CDR2 is FQGNSA. The CDR3 runs to 15 residues. The full variable domain, with the rest looked up from reference TRBV7-2 and TRBJ2-2, is GAGVSQSPSNKVTEKGKDVELRCDPISGHTALYWYRQSLGQGLEFLIYFQGNSAPDKSGLPSDRFSAERTGGSVSTLTIQRTQQEDSAVYLCASSQQQGYTGELFFGEGSRLTVL.

As DNA, the CDR3 is TGTGCAAGTCGCTGGAGTTGTAACGAGCAGTACGTC. This gives the protein CASRWSCNEQYV. The chain uses TRBV12-2 and TRBJ2-7. TRBV12-2 is termed a pseudogene. This CDR3 comprises 12 residues.

For this clonotype: A much more abundant neighbour one base away suggests this may be a read error. V is TRBV20-1 and J is TRBJ2-1; D may be TRBD1 (7 bases). V dropped 7 bases and J dropped 7 bases, with 26 bases sitting between them. The CDR3 runs to 16 residues. CDR1 and CDR2 from the germline V gene are DFQATT and SNEGSKA (reference sequence). The DNA of the CDR3 is TGCAGTGATAGGAGGGAATCCGACAGGGTCAGGAATGAGCAGTTCTTC. Its protein product is CSDRRESDRVRNEQFF.

This clonotype appeared a few times. V gene TRBV9 combines with J gene TRBJ2-1, with D tentatively TRBD2 (6 bases). Germline V lookup: CDR1 SGDLS, CDR2 YYNGEE. The CDR3 length is 15 residues. Trimming removed 2 bases from V and 9 bases from J, with 18 bases in between. The CDR3 protein is CASSVGLAHFAEQFF. The CDR3 coding sequence is TGTGCCAGCAGCGTGGGGCTAGCGCATTTCGCTGAGCAGTTCTTC.